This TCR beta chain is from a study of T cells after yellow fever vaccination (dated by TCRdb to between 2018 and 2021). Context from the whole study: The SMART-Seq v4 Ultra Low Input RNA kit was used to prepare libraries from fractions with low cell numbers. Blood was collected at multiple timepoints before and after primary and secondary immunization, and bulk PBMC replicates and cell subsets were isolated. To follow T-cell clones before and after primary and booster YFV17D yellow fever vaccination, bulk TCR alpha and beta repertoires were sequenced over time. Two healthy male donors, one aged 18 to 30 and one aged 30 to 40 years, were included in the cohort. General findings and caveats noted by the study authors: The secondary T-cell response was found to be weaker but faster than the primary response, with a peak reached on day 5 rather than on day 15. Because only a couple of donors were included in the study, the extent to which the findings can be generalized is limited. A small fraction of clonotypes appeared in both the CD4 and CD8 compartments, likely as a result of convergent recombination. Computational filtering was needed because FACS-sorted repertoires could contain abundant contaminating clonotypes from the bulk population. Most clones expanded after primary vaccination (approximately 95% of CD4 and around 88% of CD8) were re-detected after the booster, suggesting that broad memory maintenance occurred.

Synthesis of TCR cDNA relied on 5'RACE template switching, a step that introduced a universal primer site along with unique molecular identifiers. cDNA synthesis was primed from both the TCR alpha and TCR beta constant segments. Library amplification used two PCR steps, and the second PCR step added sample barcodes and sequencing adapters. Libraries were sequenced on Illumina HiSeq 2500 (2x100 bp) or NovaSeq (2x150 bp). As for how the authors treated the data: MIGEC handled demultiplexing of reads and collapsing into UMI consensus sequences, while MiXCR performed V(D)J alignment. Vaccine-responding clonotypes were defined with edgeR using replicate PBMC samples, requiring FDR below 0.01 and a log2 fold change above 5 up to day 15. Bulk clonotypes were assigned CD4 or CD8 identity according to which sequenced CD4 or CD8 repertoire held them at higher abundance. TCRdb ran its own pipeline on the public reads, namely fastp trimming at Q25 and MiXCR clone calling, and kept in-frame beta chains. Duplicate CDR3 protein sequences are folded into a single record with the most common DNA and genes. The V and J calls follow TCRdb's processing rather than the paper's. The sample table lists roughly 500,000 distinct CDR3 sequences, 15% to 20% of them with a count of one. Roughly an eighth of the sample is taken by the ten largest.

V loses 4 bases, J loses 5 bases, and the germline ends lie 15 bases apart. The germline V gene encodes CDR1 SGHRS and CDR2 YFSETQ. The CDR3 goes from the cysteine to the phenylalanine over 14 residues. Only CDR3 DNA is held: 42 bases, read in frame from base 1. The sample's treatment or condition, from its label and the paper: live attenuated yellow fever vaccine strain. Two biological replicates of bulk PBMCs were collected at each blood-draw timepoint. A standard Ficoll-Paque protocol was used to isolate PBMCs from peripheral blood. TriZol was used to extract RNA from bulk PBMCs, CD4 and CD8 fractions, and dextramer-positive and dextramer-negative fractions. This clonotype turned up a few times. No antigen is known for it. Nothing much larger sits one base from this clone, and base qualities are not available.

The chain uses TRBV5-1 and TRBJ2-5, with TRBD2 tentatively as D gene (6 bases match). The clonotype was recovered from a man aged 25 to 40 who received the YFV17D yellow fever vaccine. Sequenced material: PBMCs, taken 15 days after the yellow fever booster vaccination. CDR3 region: CASSKGWDLETQYF. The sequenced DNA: TGCGCCAGCAGCAAGGGCTGGGACTTGGAGACCCAGTACTTC.